What follows are 17 T cell receptor beta chains derived from one specimen sequenced in a study of post-analysis software for immune sequencing data. Findings and limits, study-wide: The five TRBV segments detected at higher frequency in patients than in controls included TRBV5-6, TRBV5-1 and TRBV20-1.

Every TCR beta cDNA library bore unique molecular identifiers. TCRdb re-called the PCR reads with MiXCR, one entry per CDR3 protein. Of hundreds of thousands of distinct CDR3 sequences listed, 25% to 30% are singletons. Their antigens remain unidentified. Sequenced material: blood. These receptors were taken from a girl aged 5 to 17 with multiple sclerosis.

This clonotype was picked up a small number of times. V usage is TRBV20-1 and J usage is TRBJ2-3, with a weak D call TRBD2 (6 bases). There are 14 residues in the CDR3. Trimming took off 3 bases at V and 4 bases at J, with 14 bases between the two ends. Germline CDR1 DFQATT, CDR2 SNEGSKA (reference sequence). CDR3 residues: CSARAPSASDTQYF. CDR3 DNA: TGCAGTGCTAGGGCCCCTAGCGCATCAGATACGCAGTATTTT.

Here the CDR3 DNA reads TGTGCCACCAGCAGAGAGGGAGAGGGCAATCAGCCCCAGCATTTT. As protein: CATSREGEGNQPQHF. V is TRBV15 and J is TRBJ1-5; D unclear. This CDR3 region has 15 residues. Germline V gene sequence: CDR1 LNHNV, CDR2 YYDKDF (reference sequence). V dropped 0 bases and J dropped 2 bases, with 8 bases sitting between them.

The chain has TRBV3-1 and TRBJ2-5; TRBD2 matches at 9 bases. This CDR3 has 16 amino acids. The V segment lost 3 bases and the J segment 5 bases; nucleotides outside the gene matches: 10. From germline, CDR1 is LGHDT and CDR2 YNNKEL (reference sequence). CDR3 DNA: TGTGCCAGCAGCCAGTACCAGCGGGGGGCGGGGGAGACCCAGTACTTC. Protein: CASSQYQRGAGETQYF.

The CDR3 protein is CASSLGAGFREKLFF. The CDR3 DNA reads TGTGCCAGCAGCTTAGGGGCAGGGTTCCGTGAAAAACTGTTTTTT. The rearrangement uses TRBV7-9 and TRBJ1-4; possibly TRBD1 for D (5 bases). The germline V gene encodes CDR1 SEHNR and CDR2 FQNEAQ (reference sequence). The V end lost 1 base, the J end lost 7 bases, and 13 bases lay between the germline ends. The CDR3 spans 15 residues.

The CDR3 DNA reads TGTGCCAGCAGCGTAGAGCACAGACAGGGCAACTATGGCTACACCTTC. Translating it yields CASSVEHRQGNYGYTF. The V call is TRBV9, the J call TRBJ1-2; 7 bases agree with TRBD1. V lost 0 bases and J lost 2; bases outside the gene matches: 7. Germline V gene data show CDR1 as SGDLS and CDR2 as YYNGEE. The CDR3 extends over 16 amino acids. Looking up the rest from reference TRBV9 and TRBJ1-2 gives the full variable domain: DSGVTQTPKHLITATGQRVTLRCSPRSGDLSVYWYQQSLDQGLQFLIQYYNGEERAKGNILERFSAQQFPDLHSELNLSSLELGDSALYFCASSVEHRQGNYGYTFGSGTRLTVV.

The V gene is TRBV29-1, the J gene TRBJ2-7, with 7 bases matching TRBD1. The CDR3 runs 15 residues. Germline-derived CDR1 and CDR2 are SQVTM and ANQGSEA. With V trimmed by 4 bases and J by 1 base, 10 bases remained unmatched. CDR3 sequence: CSVATGQYPSYEQYF. The CDR3 coding sequence is TGCAGCGTTGCCACGGGACAGTACCCTTCCTACGAGCAGTACTTC.

This clonotype has only a few counts. The rearrangement links TRBV7-9 to TRBJ2-5, with D perhaps assigned TRBD1 or TRBD2 (5 bases each). The CDR3 spans 14 residues. From germline, CDR1 is SEHNR and CDR2 FQNEAQ (reference sequence). Trimming left V 11 bases short and J 0 bases short, with 16 bases between. CDR3 region: CACRNSGHQETQYF. The CDR3 nucleotides read TGTGCCTGCCGAAACTCGGGACACCAAGAGACCCAGTACTTC.

V usage is TRBV12-3 or TRBV12-4 and J usage is TRBJ2-2; 9 bases map to TRBD1. The CDR3 loop spans 15 amino acids. With 7 bases clipped from V and 4 bases from J, the junction kept 7 bases outside the gene matches. The CDR3 coding sequence is TGTGCCAGCAACCCGGACAGGGGAGGCACCGGGGAGCTGTTTTTT. Its protein is CASNPDRGGTGELFF.

The chain combines TRBV3-1 with TRBJ1-6, with a tentative D call TRBD1 (6 bases). Germline lookup yields CDR1 LGHDT and CDR2 YNNKEL (reference sequence). Deletions cut 1 base from V and 10 bases from J, with 11 bases between. There are 14 residues in the CDR3. CDR3 in amino acids: CASSQGGGVSPLHF. In nucleotides, the CDR3 is TGTGCCAGCAGCCAAGGCGGGGGCGTCTCACCCCTCCACTTT.

Only a few counts were recorded for this clonotype. V usage is TRBV29-1 and J usage is TRBJ1-4; D unresolved. Looked up from germline, CDR1 is SQVTM and CDR2 is ANQGSEA. The CDR3 is 17 residues long. Deletions cut 4 bases from V and 1 base from J, with 19 bases between. CDR3: CSVVILGPMGTNEKLFF. The CDR3 DNA sequence: TGCAGCGTTGTGATTTTGGGCCCTATGGGAACTAATGAAAAACTGTTTTTT.

The chain uses TRBV5-1 and TRBJ2-5; 15 positions agree with TRBD2. The end of the DNA is better explained by TRBJ2-7, so the J call may be wrong. The CDR3 totals 16 residues. CDR1 is SGHRS and CDR2 is YFSETQ in the germline V gene. CDR3 loop: CASSPVGLAGGGEQYF. As DNA, the CDR3 is TGCGCCAGCAGCCCGGTCGGACTAGCGGGAGGGGGCGAGCAGTACTTC.

The chain recombines TRBV7-2 with TRBJ2-7; the match to TRBD1 covers 7 bases. CDR1 is SGHTA and CDR2 is FQGNSA in the germline V gene. This CDR3 region has 14 residues. With V trimmed by 1 base and J by 6 bases, 6 bases remained unmatched. CDR3 residues: CASSLGRGRSEQYF. The CDR3 DNA reads TGTGCCAGCAGCTTAGGAAGGGGGCGGAGCGAGCAGTACTTC.

For this clonotype: A read error may produce the germline difference seen at one junction end. The chain combines TRBV20-1 with TRBJ2-3; D not resolved. The CDR3 contains 13 residues. Germline loops: CDR1 DFQATT, CDR2 SNEGSKA (reference sequence). The CDR3 is CSAGDRLAPGSYF. CDR3 nucleotides: TGCAGTGCTGGAGATCGCTTGGCCCCCGGCTCGTATTTT.

This chain uses TRBV7-9 with TRBJ2-5, with 9 bases lining up with TRBD1. Germline V gene data show CDR1 as SEHNR and CDR2 as FQNEAQ (reference sequence). The junction had 11 bases not matched to a gene; V was cut back by 3 bases and J by 6 bases. This CDR3 is built from 16 residues. DNA of the CDR3: TGTGCCAGCAGCTTTTACAGGGGGCGGCCTAGGCAGACCCAGTACTTC. Translating gives CASSFYRGRPRQTQYF.

V and J are TRBV9 and TRBJ2-3, with no clear D. V lost 4 bases and J lost 0, with 21 bases in between. The CDR3 extends over 18 amino acids. CDR1 and CDR2 from the germline V gene are SGDLS and YYNGEE. CDR3 protein: CASSPIGGRTASTDTQYF. CDR3 sequence (DNA): TGTGCCAGCAGCCCCATAGGTGGGCGGACCGCTAGCACAGATACGCAGTATTTT.

In its sample, this clonotype was seen a few times. This chain uses TRBV9 with TRBJ2-3; D might be TRBD1 (5 bases). Germline V gene lookup returns CDR1 SGDLS and CDR2 YYNGEE. Between the trimmed V and J ends, which lost 1 base and 3 bases, there was a span of 9 bases. The CDR3 has 14 amino acids. The CDR3 reads CASSVLGATDTQYF. In DNA form, the CDR3 reads TGTGCCAGCAGCGTATTAGGGGCGACAGATACGCAGTATTTT.

This clonotype was detected a few times. The chain links TRBV5-1 to TRBJ2-3, with D possibly TRBD1 on 6 matching bases. Germline loops: CDR1 SGHRS, CDR2 YFSETQ. Trimming took 4 bases from V and 5 from J, leaving 14 bases between them. The CDR3 is 14 residues long. The CDR3 spells CASSLQQGIDTQYF. CDR3 nucleotides: TGCGCCAGCAGCCTCCAACAGGGTATAGATACGCAGTATTTT.